A selection of T cell receptor beta chains follows, all from one sample in a study of beta chain features in type 1 diabetes. Sequencing was performed with immunoSEQ multiplex PCR; in TCRdb, only in-frame clones are kept and a portion is missing. The table records hundreds of thousands of clones, roughly 13% of them present only once. What was sequenced was naive CD4+ T cells from blood. These receptor sequences come from a man younger than 35 with type 1 diabetes. Both conserved end residues are part of each CDR3. D genes are given only for firm matches. Size values are once, few and many counts, or a class for expanded clones, and some rows have none.

J,V,size,D,CDR3,DNA
TRBJ2-7,TRBV5-4,.,.,CASSLTVFSEQYF,TGTGCCAGCAGCTTGACAGTTTTTAGCGAGCAGTACTTC
TRBJ2-5,TRBV14,few,.,CASSPSPINRGGETQYF,TGTGCCAGCAGCCCGTCGCCGATAAACAGGGGGGGAGAGACCCAGTACTTC
TRBJ2-5,TRBV7-2,.,TRBD2,CASSPRTRSETQYF,TGTGCCAGCAGCCCACGGACTAGATCGGAGACCCAGTACTTC
TRBJ2-7,TRBV13,few,.,CASSLADEQYF,TGTGCCAGCAGCTTAGCGGACGAGCAGTACTTC
TRBJ2-3,TRBV30,.,TRBD2,CAWSRGFWRELGVTDTQYF,TGTGCCTGGAGTAGAGGCTTTTGGCGGGAGTTGGGGGTCACAGATACGCAGTATTTT
TRBJ1-1,TRBV6-5,.,.,CASSYNIWRTEAFF,TGTGCCAGCAGTTACAACATCTGGAGGACTGAAGCTTTCTTT
TRBJ2-5,TRBV18,.,TRBD1,CASFPDRGETQYF,TGTGCCAGCTTCCCCGACAGGGGAGAGACCCAGTACTTC
TRBJ2-2,TRBV30,few,.,CAWSSASPGELFF,TGTGCCTGGAGTTCGGCTAGTCCCGGGGAGCTGTTTTTT
TRBJ1-5,TRBV5-1,few,TRBD1,CASSLAGQARLPQHF,TGCGCCAGCAGCTTGGCCGGACAGGCGAGGTTGCCCCAGCATTTT
TRBJ2-3,TRBV18,once,.,CASSPVGVNTDTQYF,TGTGCCAGCTCACCAGTGGGGGTTAACACAGATACGCAGTATTTT
TRBJ2-3,TRBV15,few,.,CATSRDPGDTQYF,TGTGCCACCAGCAGAGATCCGGGCGATACGCAGTATTTT
TRBJ2-7,TRBV29-1,.,.,CSVEAGTAGEYF,TGCAGCGTTGAAGCAGGGACGGCTGGGGAGTACTTC
TRBJ2-2,TRBV2,.,.,CASSEEHTGELFF,TGTGCCAGCAGTGAAGAGCACACCGGGGAGCTGTTTTTT
TRBJ2-1,TRBV29-1,.,.,CSVEGGDPYNEQFF,TGCAGCGTTGAAGGTGGGGACCCTTACAATGAGCAGTTCTTC
TRBJ1-6,TRBV4-2,.,.,CASSQDWGFGSPLHF,TGTGCCAGCAGCCAAGATTGGGGGTTTGGTTCACCCCTCCACTTT
TRBJ2-7,TRBV14,.,TRBD1,CASSKGQGWSEQYF,TGTGCCAGCAGCAAGGGACAGGGATGGTCCGAGCAGTACTTC
TRBJ1-6,TRBV7-9,few,.,CASSLGEGTSPLHF,TGTGCCAGCAGCCTCGGGGAGGGGACTTCACCCCTCCACTTT
TRBJ2-6,TRBV19,few,.,CASRISGANVLTF,TGTGCCAGTAGGATCTCTGGGGCCAACGTCCTGACTTTC
TRBJ2-3,TRBV6-6,few,.,CASSQDTDTQYF,TGTGCCAGCAGTCAGGACACAGATACGCAGTATTTT
TRBJ2-1,TRBV29-1,few,.,CSANWGSSYNEQFF,TGCAGCGCAAACTGGGGAAGCTCCTACAATGAGCAGTTCTTC
TRBJ2-1,TRBV6-5,.,TRBD1,CASSYSKGADEQFF,TGTGCCAGCAGTTACTCGAAGGGGGCAGATGAGCAGTTCTTC
TRBJ2-1,TRBV19,.,.,CASSIEGGYNEQFF,TGTGCCAGTAGTATAGAAGGAGGATACAATGAGCAGTTCTTC
TRBJ1-1,TRBV7-9,few,TRBD1,CASSSWDRDTEAFF,TGTGCCAGCAGCTCTTGGGACAGGGACACTGAAGCTTTCTTT
TRBJ1-1,TRBV7-2,.,TRBD1,CASRPRTGGAFF,TGTGCCAGCAGACCTAGGACAGGTGGAGCTTTCTTT
TRBJ2-1,TRBV19,.,TRBD1,CASSIDRGNEQFF,TGTGCCAGTAGTATCGACAGGGGGAATGAGCAGTTCTTC
TRBJ1-1,TRBV5-1,.,.,CASSLVLGGTEAFF,TGCGCCAGCAGCTTGGTTTTGGGGGGTACTGAAGCTTTCTTT
TRBJ2-4,TRBV7-2,few,.,CASSSRAPGDIQYF,TGTGCCAGCAGCTCCCGGGCCCCAGGGGACATTCAGTACTTC
TRBJ2-2,TRBV30,few,.,CAWSFTGAGELFF,TGTGCCTGGAGTTTTACAGGTGCCGGGGAGCTGTTTTTT
TRBJ2-2,TRBV11-2,.,.,CASSHAGTTTGELFF,TGTGCCAGCAGCCACGCCGGGACCACCACCGGGGAGCTGTTTTTT
TRBJ2-3,TRBV5-6,.,.,CASSSSLKDTQYF,TGTGCCAGCAGCTCCTCACTGAAAGATACGCAGTATTTT
TRBJ1-5,TRBV27,few,.,CASSLTSLQPQHF,TGTGCCAGCAGTCTCACAAGTCTGCAGCCCCAGCATTTT
TRBJ2-3,TRBV28,few,.,CASSLIDRTDTQYF,TGTGCCAGCAGTTTAATCGACCGAACAGATACGCAGTATTTT
TRBJ2-5,TRBV11-3,.,.,CASSLGGARPPETQYF,TGTGCCAGCAGCTTAGGGGGAGCGCGCCCCCCAGAGACCCAGTACTTC
TRBJ1-1,TRBV25-1,.,TRBD1,CASSDPTVGTEAFF,TGTGCCAGCAGTGATCCGACCGTAGGGACAGAGGCTTTCTTT
TRBJ2-7,TRBV6-5,few,.,CASSPTYTYEQYF,TGTGCCAGCAGTCCTACGTATACGTACGAGCAGTACTTC
TRBJ2-1,TRBV19,few,TRBD2,CASSIQAQRGYNEQFF,TGTGCCAGTAGTATACAGGCCCAGCGGGGCTACAATGAGCAGTTCTTC
TRBJ2-1,TRBV11-1,.,.,CASSIREGNEQFF,TGTGCCAGCAGCATCAGGGAAGGGAATGAGCAGTTCTTC
TRBJ2-1,TRBV30,.,.,CAWSPHYNEQFF,TGTGCCTGGTCACCCCACTACAATGAGCAGTTCTTC
TRBJ2-5,TRBV28,few,.,CASSSEETQYF,TGTGCCAGCAGCTCGGAAGAGACCCAGTACTTC
TRBJ2-1,TRBV27,.,TRBD2,CASSLERGAFEQFF,TGTGCCAGCAGTTTAGAGCGGGGGGCTTTTGAGCAGTTCTTC
TRBJ2-5,TRBV29-1,.,.,CSVEQGGETQYF,TGCAGCGTTGAACAGGGCGGAGAGACCCAGTACTTC
TRBJ2-7,TRBV4-2,.,.,CASSPTRGTEEQYF,TGTGCCAGCAGCCCTACCCGCGGGACAGAAGAGCAGTACTTC